These T cell receptor beta chains were read from a single sample in a study of T cells in localized non-small cell lung cancer. The method was immunoSEQ multiplex PCR; TCRdb's version includes in-frame clones alone and lacks a portion of them. Counted here are roughly 19,000 clones, 80% to 90% occurring once; the ten biggest clones make up roughly an eighth. The specimen comprised PBMCs, sampled before any cancer treatment. Source of these receptors: a man between 35 and 75 years old with stage II squamous cell lung carcinoma. CDR3s leave out the opening cysteine and the closing phenylalanine or tryptophan. Each record gives: V gene, clone size, J gene, CDR3 protein. Clone size is not always given. Where it is, it says once, few, many or a class for expanded clones.

>TRBV2|few|TRBJ2-7
ASGSGSGQY
>TRBV5-1|NA|TRBJ1-5
ASSLAGTGVSPQH
>TRBV19|NA|TRBJ2-7
ASSTLTGAYEQY
>TRBV7-3|NA|TRBJ2-3
ASSLFPLVPRTDTQY
>TRBV5-6|NA|TRBJ2-1
ASSLGLEPYNEQF
>TRBV9|once|TRBJ2-2
ASSEVTRNTGELF
>TRBV4-2|NA|TRBJ2-1
ASSQDTGLGEQF
>TRBV14|few|TRBJ2-7
ASSLRQGSYEQY
>TRBV19|NA|TRBJ1-4
ASSIGGTLNEKLF
>TRBV6-5|once|TRBJ2-7
ASSAATYEQY
>TRBV13|NA|TRBJ2-1
ASSRRLEGVLGEQF
>TRBV9|NA|TRBJ2-7
ASSVGLAGGPSYEQY
>TRBV29-1|NA|TRBJ1-2
SVRDSENSIYGYT
>TRBV5-4|NA|TRBJ1-2
ASSSPDRQTLGT
>TRBV5-1|NA|TRBJ1-6
ASSTGLVGYNSPLH
>TRBV29-1|NA|TRBJ2-3
SVSRRRDSALGTDTQY
>TRBV19|NA|TRBJ1-4
ASNPKGDRNYITEKLF
>TRBV5-1|NA|TRBJ1-2
ASSLDFTLQAYGYT
>TRBV5-1|NA|TRBJ1-3
ASSLAEGKLSGNTIY
>TRBV30|NA|TRBJ2-5
AWTRAGVGSWLETQY
>TRBV25-1|NA|TRBJ1-4
ASSGDRGPRKLF
>TRBV12-5|NA|TRBJ2-3
ASGLVRAADTQY
>TRBV10-3|few|TRBJ1-1
AISPGQGASEAF
>TRBV14|NA|TRBJ2-2
ASSPRSGTGELF
>TRBV7-2|NA|TRBJ1-3
ASSFRDPRGNTIY
>TRBV7-2|NA|TRBJ2-7
ASSFPLGTPDEQY
>TRBV2|once|TRBJ2-3
ASFYPGRDTDTQY
>TRBV27|NA|TRBJ2-7
ASSLRDGISYEQY
>TRBV29-1|few|TRBJ2-5
SVEGGGFGSETQY
>TRBV25-1|few|TRBJ1-2
ASRGGQDYGYT
>TRBV10-3|NA|TRBJ2-3
ATRQGDTDTQY